A selection of T cell receptor beta chains follows, all from one sample in a study of shared clonotypes between healthy human individuals. The protocol was immunoSEQ multiplex PCR, while the TCRdb copy is restricted to in-frame clones and leaves out a portion. The profile shows about 2.2 million clones, just over 90% of them singletons. The specimen sequenced was naive CD8+ T cells from PBMCs. The receptors here all came from a man aged 18-30 years in good health. Some clones in this sample may be carry-over from other donors' samples. The CDR3 runs from the conserved cysteine through the conserved F or W. Fields, in order: V gene, J gene, CDR3 protein.

>TRBV2|TRBJ2-2
CASSVVGGISGELFF
>TRBV7-9|TRBJ2-6
CASPEGASGYSGANVLTF
>TRBV27|TRBJ2-1
CASSFSGTSVINEQFF
>TRBV9|TRBJ2-1
CASSVAGGGLAKWSQFF
>TRBV5-6|TRBJ2-7
CASSLMGQGWVEQYF
>TRBV4-1|TRBJ2-3
CASSPQAGEITDTQYF
>TRBV9|TRBJ2-3
CASSVGTSMRDTQYF
>TRBV6-5|TRBJ2-7
CASSYSEGTYEQYF
>TRBV2|TRBJ1-5
CASRVDRLSNQPQHF
>TRBV11-1|TRBJ2-5
CASSLLSGGRDQETQYF
>TRBV6-1|TRBJ1-2
CASSAQDRANYGYTF
>TRBV5-4|TRBJ2-3
CASSSDTSTDTQYF
>TRBV5-6|TRBJ1-3
CASNLNRGSSSGNTIYF
>TRBV19|TRBJ1-5
CASSMAGMSNQPQHF
>TRBV4-1|TRBJ2-7
CASSQDGGMRGGEQYF
>TRBV27|TRBJ2-7
CASSFGLGVNEQYF
>TRBV28|TRBJ1-5
CASSPSFDWLGNQPQHF
>TRBV21-1|TRBJ2-7
CASSKAGTIKRLPVEYF
>TRBV28|TRBJ1-1
CASSFSGGVTEAFF
>TRBV5-4|TRBJ2-3
CASSTDPEGQYF
>TRBV4-2|TRBJ1-5
CASSQDPGHQPQHF
>TRBV5-6|TRBJ1-2
CASSAVFENYGYTF
>TRBV15|-
CATSRDAQLTYEQYF
>TRBV28|TRBJ2-2
CASSFSGTAGELFF
>TRBV5-6|TRBJ2-7
CASSTQGYEQYF
>TRBV25-1|TRBJ2-3
CASSDPSWSDTQYF
>TRBV27|TRBJ2-7
CASSLSEDSSYEQYF
>TRBV9|TRBJ2-1
CASSVRLAGLANEQFF
>TRBV4-3|TRBJ1-2
CASSQVGGRDYGYTF
>TRBV7-9|TRBJ2-5
CASSTWAGRADETQYF
>TRBV11-3|TRBJ2-1
CASSSSPSQGLYNEQFF
>TRBV6-1|TRBJ2-7
CASSEWVGSSSYEQYF
>TRBV7-8|TRBJ2-7
CASSRRTSGEPYEQYF
>TRBV15|TRBJ2-1
CATSRDLGGHNEQFF
>TRBV10-3|TRBJ2-7
CAISTPLSYEQYF
>TRBV29-1|TRBJ2-1
CSVEGTSGAPNEQFF
>TRBV9|TRBJ2-7
CASSVRGESSYEQYF
>TRBV7-9|TRBJ2-6
CASSSDRAKAGANVLTF
>TRBV11-2|TRBJ2-7
CASSLVLMGGPYEQYF
>TRBV4-1|TRBJ2-3
CASSHPSGTGVPDTQYF
>TRBV27|TRBJ1-1
CASSLDRMNTEAFF
>TRBV7-9|TRBJ2-2
CASSSPIGTVFTGELFF
>TRBV19|TRBJ1-5
CASSIVGTDGLHF
>TRBV7-9|TRBJ2-7
CASSAPGSRTSDHEQYF
>TRBV10-1|TRBJ2-7
CASSDRTDSAYYEQYF
>TRBV6-1|TRBJ2-7
CASSETGDAYEQYF
>TRBV9|TRBJ2-1
CASSIAGYNEQFF
>TRBV7-3|TRBJ2-3
CASSPHFAGGPNTQYF
>TRBV7-2|TRBJ2-2
CASSRTSAGELFF
>TRBV28|TRBJ1-2
CASSLTPGQDNYGYTF